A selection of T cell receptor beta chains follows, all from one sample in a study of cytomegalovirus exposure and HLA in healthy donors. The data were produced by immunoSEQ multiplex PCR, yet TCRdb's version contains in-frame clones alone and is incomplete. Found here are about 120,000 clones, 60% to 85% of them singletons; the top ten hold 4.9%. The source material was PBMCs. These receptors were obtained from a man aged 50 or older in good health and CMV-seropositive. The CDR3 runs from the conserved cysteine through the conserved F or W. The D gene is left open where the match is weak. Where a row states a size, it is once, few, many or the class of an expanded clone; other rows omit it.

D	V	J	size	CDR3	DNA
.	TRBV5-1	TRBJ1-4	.	CASSPGPGEKLFF	TGCGCCAGCAGCCCAGGGCCCGGTGAAAAACTGTTTTTT
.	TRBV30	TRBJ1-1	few	CAWSASPGFTAFF	TGTGCCTGGAGTGCCTCACCAGGCTTTACAGCTTTCTTT
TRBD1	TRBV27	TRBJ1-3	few	CASRATGGRNTIYF	TGTGCCAGCAGAGCGACAGGGGGCAGAAACACCATATATTTT
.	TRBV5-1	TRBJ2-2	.	CASSLGLDKGTGTGELFF	TGCGCCAGCAGCCTTGGCCTGGACAAGGGAACGGGCACCGGGGAGCTGTTTTTT
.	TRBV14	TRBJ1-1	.	CASSPTGNTEAFF	TGTGCCAGCAGCCCGACAGGGAACACTGAAGCTTTCTTT
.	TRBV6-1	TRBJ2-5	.	CASSEAGDLQETQYF	TGTGCCAGCAGTGAAGCGGGGGACTTACAAGAGACCCAGTACTTC
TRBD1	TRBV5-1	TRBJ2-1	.	CASSRQGAEEQFF	TGCGCCAGCAGCAGACAGGGGGCTGAGGAGCAGTTCTTC
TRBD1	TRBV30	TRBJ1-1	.	CAWSVSDRWNTEAFF	TGTGCCTGGAGTGTATCGGACAGGTGGAACACTGAAGCTTTCTTT
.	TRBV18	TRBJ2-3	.	CASSTRQGTDTQYF	TGTGCCAGCTCCACCCGTCAGGGGACAGATACGCAGTATTTT
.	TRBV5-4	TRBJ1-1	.	CASGRGRTEAFF	TGTGCCAGCGGCCGGGGTCGGACTGAAGCTTTCTTT
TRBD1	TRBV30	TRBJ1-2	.	CAWSVPGGFANYGYTF	TGTGCCTGGAGTGTACCAGGGGGGTTTGCTAACTATGGCTACACCTTC
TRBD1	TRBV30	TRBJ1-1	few	CAWSVQGAQTEAFF	TGTGCCTGGAGTGTACAGGGGGCGCAGACTGAAGCTTTCTTT
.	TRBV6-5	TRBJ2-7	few	CASSPSQTYEQYF	TGTGCCAGCAGTCCCAGTCAAACCTACGAGCAGTACTTC
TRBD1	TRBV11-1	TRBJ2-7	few	CASGPGQGAYEQYF	TGTGCCAGCGGACCGGGACAGGGGGCTTACGAGCAGTACTTC
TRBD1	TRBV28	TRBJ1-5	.	CASSFTGTGPAQPQHF	TGTGCCAGCAGTTTTACCGGGACAGGGCCGGCTCAGCCCCAGCATTTT
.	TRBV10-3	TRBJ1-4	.	CAISGQLNEKLFF	TGTGCCATCAGTGGTCAGTTGAATGAAAAACTGTTTTTT